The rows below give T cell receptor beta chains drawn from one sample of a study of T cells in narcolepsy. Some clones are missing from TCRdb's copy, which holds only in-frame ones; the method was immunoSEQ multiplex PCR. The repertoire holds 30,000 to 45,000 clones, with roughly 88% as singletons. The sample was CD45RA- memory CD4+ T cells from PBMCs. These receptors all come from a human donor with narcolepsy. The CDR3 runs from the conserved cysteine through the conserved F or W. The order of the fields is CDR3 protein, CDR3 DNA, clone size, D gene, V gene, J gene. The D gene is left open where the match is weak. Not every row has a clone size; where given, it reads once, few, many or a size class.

CDR3: CASSPEQGWETQYF; DNA: TGTGCTAGCAGCCCCGAACAGGGTTGGGAGACCCAGTACTTC; size: NA; D: NA; V: TRBV7-7; J: TRBJ2-5
CDR3: CASSLYAGQIYNEQFF; DNA: TGTGCCAGCAGTTTATACGCGGGGCAGATATACAATGAGCAGTTCTTC; size: NA; D: NA; V: TRBV27; J: TRBJ2-1
CDR3: CASSAEGRLNSPLHF; DNA: TGTGCCAGCAGCGCAGAGGGGAGGTTAAATTCACCCCTCCACTTT; size: NA; D: NA; V: TRBV7-2; J: TRBJ1-6
CDR3: CASSPTRDQPQHF; DNA: TGTGCCAGCAGCCCCACTAGGGATCAGCCCCAGCATTTT; size: NA; D: NA; V: TRBV7-2; J: TRBJ1-5
CDR3: CASSPRGSGAAYNEQFF; DNA: TGTGCCAGCTCACCCCGGGGCTCCGGGGCGGCCTACAATGAGCAGTTCTTC; size: NA; D: NA; V: TRBV18; J: TRBJ2-1
CDR3: CASSDGMNTEAFF; DNA: TGTGCCAGCAGTGATGGTATGAACACTGAAGCTTTCTTT; size: NA; D: NA; V: TRBV2; J: TRBJ1-1
CDR3: CAISSGGGELFF; DNA: TGTGCCATCTCGTCGGGGGGCGGGGAGCTGTTTTTT; size: once; D: TRBD2; V: TRBV10-3; J: TRBJ2-2
CDR3: CASSPLNYGYTF; DNA: TGTGCCAGTAGTCCCTTGAACTATGGCTACACCTTC; size: medium-sized; D: NA; V: TRBV19; J: TRBJ1-2
CDR3: CASSPFDTGELFF; DNA: TGTGCCAGCAGCCCCTTTGACACCGGGGAGCTGTTTTTT; size: NA; D: NA; V: TRBV7-2; J: TRBJ2-2
CDR3: CASSTGQGEQYF; DNA: TGTGCCAGCTCGACGGGACAGGGAGAGCAGTACTTC; size: NA; D: TRBD1; V: TRBV18; J: TRBJ2-7
CDR3: CAISVAGLQYF; DNA: TGTGCCATCAGCGTCGCAGGGCTCCAGTACTTC; size: few; D: NA; V: TRBV10-3; J: TRBJ2-7
CDR3: CASSQDPYEQYF; DNA: TGCGCCAGCAGCCAAGACCCCTACGAGCAGTACTTC; size: NA; D: NA; V: TRBV4-3; J: TRBJ2-7
CDR3: CASSLGTGMYEQYF; DNA: TGTGCCAGCAGCTTAGGGACAGGGATGTACGAGCAGTACTTC; size: few; D: TRBD1; V: TRBV7-6; J: TRBJ2-7
CDR3: CASSLEARGNEKLFF; DNA: TGTGCCAGCAGCTTAGAAGCCCGGGGGAATGAAAAACTGTTTTTT; size: NA; D: NA; V: TRBV7-9; J: TRBJ1-4
CDR3: CASSLAGNTEAFF; DNA: TGTGCCAGCAGCTTAGCGGGGAACACTGAAGCTTTCTTT; size: NA; D: NA; V: TRBV7-2; J: TRBJ1-1
CDR3: CASRITEAFF; DNA: TGTGCCAGCAGGATCACTGAAGCTTTCTTT; size: once; D: NA; V: TRBV6-5; J: TRBJ1-1
CDR3: CASSLTPSGELFF; DNA: TGTGCCAGCAGCTTAACCCCCTCCGGGGAGCTGTTTTTT; size: NA; D: NA; V: TRBV7-3; J: TRBJ2-2
CDR3: CAWSVYRGGQPQHF; DNA: TGTGCCTGGAGTGTATATAGGGGTGGTCAGCCCCAGCATTTT; size: NA; D: NA; V: TRBV30; J: TRBJ1-5
CDR3: CASSRIIGEKLFF; DNA: TGTGCCAGCTCACGAATTATAGGCGAAAAACTGTTTTTT; size: NA; D: NA; V: TRBV18; J: TRBJ1-4
CDR3: CASSQDDGSSAFF; DNA: TGTGCCAGCAGCCAAGATGACGGCAGTTCCGCTTTCTTT; size: NA; D: NA; V: TRBV4-2; J: TRBJ1-1
CDR3: CSVERTSKDEQFF; DNA: TGCAGCGTTGAACGGACTAGCAAGGATGAGCAGTTCTTC; size: NA; D: TRBD2; V: TRBV29-1; J: TRBJ2-1
CDR3: CASSEASGTTGELFF; DNA: TGTGCCAGCAGTGAGGCTTCAGGGACCACCGGGGAGCTGTTTTTT; size: NA; D: NA; V: TRBV2; J: TRBJ2-2
CDR3: CASSSQGGGYEQYF; DNA: TGTGCCAGCAGCTCCCAGGGCGGCGGTTACGAGCAGTACTTC; size: few; D: NA; V: TRBV7-2; J: TRBJ2-7
CDR3: CASSLSPTVDTQYF; DNA: TGTGCCAGCAGCTTAAGCCCGACAGTAGATACGCAGTATTTT; size: NA; D: NA; V: TRBV7-2; J: TRBJ2-3
CDR3: CASSLASGQPQHF; DNA: TGTGCCAGCAGCTTAGCCAGTGGGCAGCCCCAGCATTTT; size: NA; D: NA; V: TRBV7-7; J: TRBJ1-5
CDR3: CASSYTGAKTEAFF; DNA: TGTGCCAGCAGTTACACAGGGGCTAAGACTGAAGCTTTCTTT; size: once; D: TRBD1; V: TRBV6-6; J: TRBJ1-1
CDR3: CASRLYSEQYF; DNA: TGTGCCAGCAGACTCTACTCCGAGCAGTACTTC; size: once; D: NA; V: TRBV28; J: TRBJ2-7
CDR3: CASSLVNLGDTQYF; DNA: TGCGCCAGCAGCTTGGTGAATCTGGGGGATACGCAGTATTTT; size: NA; D: NA; V: TRBV5-1; J: TRBJ2-3
CDR3: CASSVGGEGRYDYTF; DNA: TGTGCCAGCAGCGTTGGAGGGGAGGGACGGTATGACTACACCTTC; size: NA; D: NA; V: TRBV9; J: TRBJ1-2
CDR3: CASSQEDETGIIEKLFF; DNA: TGTGCCAGCAGCCAAGAGGACGAGACAGGTATTATAGAAAAACTGTTTTTT; size: NA; D: NA; V: TRBV4-2; J: TRBJ1-4
CDR3: CASSSAASGGAVDTQYF; DNA: TGCGCCAGCAGCTCCGCGGCGAGCGGGGGGGCCGTAGATACGCAGTATTTT; size: once; D: TRBD2; V: TRBV5-1; J: TRBJ2-3
CDR3: CASSLVGAESPLHF; DNA: TGTGCCAGCAGCTTAGTGGGGGCAGAGTCACCCCTCCACTTT; size: NA; D: NA; V: TRBV11-2; J: TRBJ1-6